A single TCR beta chain is shown here with its context. Categorization into cohorts depended on clinical history that participants reported. Among Cohort 3 donors, those recovered had two negative PCRs, clearance, or symptom resolution. Some clones are missing from TCRdb's copy, which holds only in-frame ones; the method was immunoSEQ multiplex PCR. The repertoire has about 280,000 clones, about 85% of them found once; the top ten carry 2% to 3%. This sample was taken from a study of blood T cell repertoires in COVID-19. Turning to the study itself: Sample material is recorded as cDNA or gDNA derived from T cells, B-cell-depleted T cells, or PBMCs.

The germline V gene encodes CDR1 LGHDT and CDR2 YNNKEL (reference sequence). The CDR3 consists of 16 residues. Trimming left V 1 base short and J 0 bases short, with 11 bases between. The rearrangement uses TRBV3-1 (or the pseudogene TRBV3-2) and TRBJ2-3; D gene unclear. The receptor comes from a woman between 45 and 65 years old who had recovered from COVID-19. Sequencing input: PBMCs or T cells enriched from blood (not recorded which). In nucleotides, the CDR3 is TGTGCCAGCAGCCAAGGCTGGGCTTTGAGCACAGATACGCAGTATTTT. Its translation is CASSQGWALSTDTQYF.